This T cell receptor beta chain was recovered during a study of blood T cell repertoires in COVID-19. Looking at the study overall: Samples came from the United States, Italy and Spain, spanning acute and convalescent COVID-19. PBMCs, B-cell-depleted T cells, or T cells provided the cDNA or gDNA that made up the material.

Trimming took 5 bases from V and 0 from J; bases not matched to a gene: 6. Looked up from germline, CDR1 is MDHEN and CDR2 is SYDVKM. The length of the CDR3 is 16 residues. Authors' processing steps: Reference gene primer amplification gave nucleated cell count estimates. The table came from immunoSEQ multiplex PCR; TCRdb's copy has only in-frame clones and leaves some out. That table gives V, J and clone size, and the DNA gave D and trimming. The top ten hold 10% to 12% of the sample, which has some 89,000 clones, more than 60% seen once. The sample comprised peripheral blood. The V call is TRBV28, the J call TRBJ2-3; 9 nucleotides align to TRBD2. The sequence was obtained from an older man with acute or convalescent COVID-19. In DNA form, the CDR3 reads TGTGCCAGCAGTGTCGCCCTAGCGGGGAGCACAGATACGCAGTATTTT. This encodes CASSVALAGSTDTQYF.